This paragraph covers one T cell receptor (beta chain) sequence. Data came from immunoSEQ multiplex PCR; TCRdb stores just in-frame clones and leaves some out. The sample has under 200,000 clones, 91% seen once. The sample belongs to a study of control samples from healthy donors and cancer patients. Sequencing was done on a sample of blood. This clonotype originated in a woman in her twenties or thirties in good health.

The chain's CDR3 is CASSRDRGLQPQHF. CDR3 in DNA: TGTGCCAGCAGTCGGGACAGGGGGCTTCAGCCCCAGCATTTT. The chain carries TRBV6-6 and TRBJ1-5; 12 bases align to TRBD1. Trimming removed 5 bases from V and 6 bases from J; junction bases left unmatched: 2. This CDR3 spans 14 amino acids. CDR1 MNHNY and CDR2 SVGAGI come from the germline V gene (reference sequence).